These 3 T cell receptor beta chains were sequenced from one sample in a study of blood T cell repertoires in COVID-19. Clones were read by immunoSEQ multiplex PCR, and TCRdb kept only the in-frame ones, dropping some. The sample holds about 170,000 clones, about 82% seen once. Material: peripheral blood. The receptors here all came from an elderly woman with COVID-19, enrolled during active disease.

V gene TRBV14 combines with J gene TRBJ1-2; no clear D. Germline V CDR1 and CDR2: SGHDN, FVKESK. CDR3 length equals 13 residues. Trimming left V 3 bases short and J 6 bases short, with 11 bases between. In nucleotides, the CDR3 is TGTGCCAGCAGCCAGTATGGAGGGAATGGCTACACCTTC. Protein sequence: CASSQYGGNGYTF.

V is TRBV5-6 and J is TRBJ1-4; no reliable D call. This CDR3 spans 15 amino acids. The germline V gene has CDR1 SGHDT and CDR2 YYEEEE. V dropped 0 bases and J dropped 3 bases, with 9 bases sitting between them. The DNA of the CDR3 is TGTGCCAGCAGCTTGGCCCCAATCCCTAATGAAAAACTGTTTTTT. Amino acids: CASSLAPIPNEKLFF. The full variable domain, in which reference TRBV5-6 and TRBJ1-4 provide the parts outside the CDR3, is DAGVTQSPTHLIKTRGQQVTLRCSPKSGHDTVSWYQQALGQGPQFIFQYYEEEERQRGNFPDRFSGHQFPNYSSELNVNALLLGDSALYLCASSLAPIPNEKLFFGSGTQLSVL.

The chain recombines TRBV5-1 with TRBJ1-4; 8 positions match TRBD1. Trimming removed 3 bases from V and 3 bases from J; junction bases left unmatched: 10. Per the germline V gene, CDR1 is SGHRS and CDR2 is YFSETQ. The CDR3 is 17 residues long. CDR3 region: CASSSPNAGGSNEKLFF. For the CDR3, the DNA is TGCGCCAGCAGCTCACCAAACGCAGGGGGCTCTAATGAAAAACTGTTTTTT.